This T cell receptor beta chain was identified during a study of T cell repertoires in cytomegalovirus infection. TCRdb ran MiXCR on the reads and lists one entry per CDR3 protein. This sample yields roughly 920,000 distinct CDR3 sequences, of which 30% to 40% are seen a single time; around 15% belongs to the top ten. This clonotype turned up a few times. What it recognizes is unknown. Germline CDR1 and CDR2: MGHRA and YSYEKL. The CDR3 has 14 residues. Trimming took off 4 bases at V and 2 bases at J, with 12 bases between the two ends. The rearrangement links TRBV4-1 to TRBJ2-7, with D possibly called TRBD1 or TRBD2 (5 bases each). This receptor was identified in a human donor in good health (CMV status not recorded). Some clones in this sample may be carry-over from other donors' samples. Sequenced here: cultured CD8+ T cells from PBMCs, sampled from culture after CMV antigen stimulation. CDR3 region: CASSLRDGPYEQYF. The DNA of the CDR3 is TGCGCCAGCAGCCTCCGGGACGGGCCCTACGAGCAGTACTTC.